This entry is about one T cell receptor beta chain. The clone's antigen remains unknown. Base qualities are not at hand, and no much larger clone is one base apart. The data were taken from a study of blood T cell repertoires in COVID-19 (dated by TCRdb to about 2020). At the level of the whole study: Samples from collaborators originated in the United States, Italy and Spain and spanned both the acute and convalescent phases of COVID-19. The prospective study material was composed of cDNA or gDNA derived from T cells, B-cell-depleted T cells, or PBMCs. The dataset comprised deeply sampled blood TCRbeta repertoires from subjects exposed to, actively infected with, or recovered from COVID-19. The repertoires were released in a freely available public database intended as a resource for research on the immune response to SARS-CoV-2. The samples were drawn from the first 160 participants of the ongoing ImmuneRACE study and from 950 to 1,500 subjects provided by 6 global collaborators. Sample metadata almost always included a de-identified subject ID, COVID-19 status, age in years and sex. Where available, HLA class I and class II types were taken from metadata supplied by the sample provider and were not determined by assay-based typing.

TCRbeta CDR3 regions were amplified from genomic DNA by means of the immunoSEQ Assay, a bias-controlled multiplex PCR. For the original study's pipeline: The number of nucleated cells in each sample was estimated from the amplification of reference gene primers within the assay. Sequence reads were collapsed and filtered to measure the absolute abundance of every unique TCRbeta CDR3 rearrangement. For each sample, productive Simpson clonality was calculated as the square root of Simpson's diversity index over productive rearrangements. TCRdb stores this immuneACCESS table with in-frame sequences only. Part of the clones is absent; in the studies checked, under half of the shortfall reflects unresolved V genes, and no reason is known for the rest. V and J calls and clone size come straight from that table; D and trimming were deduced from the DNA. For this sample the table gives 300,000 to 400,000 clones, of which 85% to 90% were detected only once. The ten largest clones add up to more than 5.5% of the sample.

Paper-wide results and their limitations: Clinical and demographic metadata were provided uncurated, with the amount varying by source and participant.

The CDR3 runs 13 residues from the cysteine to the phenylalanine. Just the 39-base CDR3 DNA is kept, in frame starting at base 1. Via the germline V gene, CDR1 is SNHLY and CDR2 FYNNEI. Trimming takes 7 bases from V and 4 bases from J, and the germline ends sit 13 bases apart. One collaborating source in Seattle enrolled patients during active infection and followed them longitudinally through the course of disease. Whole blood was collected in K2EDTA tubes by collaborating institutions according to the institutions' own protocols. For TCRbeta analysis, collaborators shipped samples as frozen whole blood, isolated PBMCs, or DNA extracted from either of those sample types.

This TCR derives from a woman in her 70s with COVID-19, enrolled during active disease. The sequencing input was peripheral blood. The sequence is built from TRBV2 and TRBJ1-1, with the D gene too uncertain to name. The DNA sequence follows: TGTGCCAGCACTTTTCGGGAGTTCACTGAAGCTTTCTTT. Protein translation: CASTFREFTEAFF. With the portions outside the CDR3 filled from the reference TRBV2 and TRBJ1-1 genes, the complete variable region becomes EPEVTQTPSHQVTQMGQEVILRCVPISNHLYFYWYRQILGQKVEFLVSFYNNEISEKSEIFDDQFSVERPDGSNFTLKIRSTKLEDSAMYFCASTFREFTEAFFGQGTRLTVV.